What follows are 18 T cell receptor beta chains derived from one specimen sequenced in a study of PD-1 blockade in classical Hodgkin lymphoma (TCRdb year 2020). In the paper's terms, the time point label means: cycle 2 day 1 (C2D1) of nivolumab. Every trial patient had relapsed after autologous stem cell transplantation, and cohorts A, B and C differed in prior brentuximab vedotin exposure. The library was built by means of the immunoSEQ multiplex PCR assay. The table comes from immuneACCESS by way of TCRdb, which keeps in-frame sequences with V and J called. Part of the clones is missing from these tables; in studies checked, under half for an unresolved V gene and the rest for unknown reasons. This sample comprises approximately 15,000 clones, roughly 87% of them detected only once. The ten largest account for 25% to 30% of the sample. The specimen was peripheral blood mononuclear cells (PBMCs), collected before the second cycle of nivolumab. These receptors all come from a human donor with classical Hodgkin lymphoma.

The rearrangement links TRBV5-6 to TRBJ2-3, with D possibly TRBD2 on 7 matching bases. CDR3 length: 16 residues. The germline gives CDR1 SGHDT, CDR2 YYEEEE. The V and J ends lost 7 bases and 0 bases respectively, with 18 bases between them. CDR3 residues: CASDGWRGLSTDTQYF. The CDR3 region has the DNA TGTGCCAGCGACGGATGGCGGGGGCTTAGCACAGATACGCAGTATTTT.

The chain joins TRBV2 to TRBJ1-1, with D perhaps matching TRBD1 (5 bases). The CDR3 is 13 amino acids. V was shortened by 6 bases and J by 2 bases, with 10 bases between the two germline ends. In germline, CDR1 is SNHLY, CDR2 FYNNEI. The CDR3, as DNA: TGTGCCAGCAGAAGGACATTAAACACTGAAGCTTTCTTT. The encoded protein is CASRRTLNTEAFF.

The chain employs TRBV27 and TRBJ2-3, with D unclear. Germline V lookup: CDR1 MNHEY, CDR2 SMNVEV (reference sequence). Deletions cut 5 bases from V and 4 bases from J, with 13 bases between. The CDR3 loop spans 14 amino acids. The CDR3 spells CASSLRRPSDTQYF. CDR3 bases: TGTGCCAGCAGTCTCAGACGGCCTTCAGATACGCAGTATTTT.

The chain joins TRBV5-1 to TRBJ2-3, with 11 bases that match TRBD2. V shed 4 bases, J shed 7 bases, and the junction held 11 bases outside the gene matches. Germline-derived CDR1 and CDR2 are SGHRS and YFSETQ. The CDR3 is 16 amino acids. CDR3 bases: TGCGCCAGCAGCGTGGCTAGCGGGGGGATACGAAATACGCAGTATTTT. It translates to CASSVASGGIRNTQYF.

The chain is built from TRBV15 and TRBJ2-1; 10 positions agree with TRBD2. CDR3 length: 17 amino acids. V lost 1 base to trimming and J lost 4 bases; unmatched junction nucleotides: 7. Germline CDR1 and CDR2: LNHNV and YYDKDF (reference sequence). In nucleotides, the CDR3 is TGTGCCACCAGCAGAGGTCTTGAGCGGGGGGGATACAATGAGCAGTTCTTC. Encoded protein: CATSRGLERGGYNEQFF.

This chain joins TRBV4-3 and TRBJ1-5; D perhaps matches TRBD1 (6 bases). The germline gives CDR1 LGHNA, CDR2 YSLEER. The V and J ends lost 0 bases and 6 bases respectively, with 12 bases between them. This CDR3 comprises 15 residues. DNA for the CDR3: TGCGCCAGCAGCCAAGATCCACAGGGAGGTCAGCCCCAGCATTTT. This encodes CASSQDPQGGQPQHF.

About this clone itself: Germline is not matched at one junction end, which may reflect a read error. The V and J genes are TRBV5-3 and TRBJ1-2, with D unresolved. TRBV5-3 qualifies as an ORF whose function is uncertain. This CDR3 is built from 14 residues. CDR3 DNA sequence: TGTGCCAGCAGCTTTTTGACGGCCCTCTATGGCTACACCTTC. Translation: CASSFLTALYGYTF.

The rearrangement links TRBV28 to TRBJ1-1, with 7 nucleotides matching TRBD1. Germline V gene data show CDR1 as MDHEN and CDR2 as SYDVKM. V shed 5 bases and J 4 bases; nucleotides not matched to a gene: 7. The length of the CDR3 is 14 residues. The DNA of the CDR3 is TGTGCCAGCAGTCTGACAGGGAGGACCACTGAAGCTTTCTTT. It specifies CASSLTGRTTEAFF.

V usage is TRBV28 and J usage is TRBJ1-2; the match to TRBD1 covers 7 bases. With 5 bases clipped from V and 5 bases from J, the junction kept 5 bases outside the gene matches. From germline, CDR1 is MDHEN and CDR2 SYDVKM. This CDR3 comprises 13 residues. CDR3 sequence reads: CASSRQGRYGYTF. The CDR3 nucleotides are TGTGCCAGCAGTCGACAGGGTCGTTATGGCTACACCTTC.

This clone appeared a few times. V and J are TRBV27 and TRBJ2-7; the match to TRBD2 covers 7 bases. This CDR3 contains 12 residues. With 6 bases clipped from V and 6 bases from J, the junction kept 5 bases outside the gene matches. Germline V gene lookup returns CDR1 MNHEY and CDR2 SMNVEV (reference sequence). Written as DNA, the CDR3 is TGTGCCAGCAGCTGGGGGGGAGGCGAGCAGTACTTC. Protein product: CASSWGGGEQYF.

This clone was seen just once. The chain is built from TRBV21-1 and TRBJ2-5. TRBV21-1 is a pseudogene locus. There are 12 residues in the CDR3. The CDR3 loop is CASSKGFETQYF. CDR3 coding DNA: TGTGCCAGCAGCAAGGGTTTTGAGACCCAGTACTTC.

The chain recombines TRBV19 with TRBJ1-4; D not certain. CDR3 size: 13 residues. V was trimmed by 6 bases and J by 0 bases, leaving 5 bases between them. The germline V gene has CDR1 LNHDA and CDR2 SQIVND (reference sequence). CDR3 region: CASRGATNEKLFF. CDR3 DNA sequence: TGTGCCAGTAGAGGTGCAACTAATGAAAAACTGTTTTTT.

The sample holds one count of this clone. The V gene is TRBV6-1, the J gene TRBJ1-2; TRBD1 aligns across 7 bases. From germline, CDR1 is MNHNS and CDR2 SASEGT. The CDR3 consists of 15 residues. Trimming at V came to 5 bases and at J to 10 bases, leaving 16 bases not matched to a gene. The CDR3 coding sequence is TGTGCCAGCAGTCCCCAGGGGGATGGGGCCGCGTCCTACACCTTC. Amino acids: CASSPQGDGAASYTF.

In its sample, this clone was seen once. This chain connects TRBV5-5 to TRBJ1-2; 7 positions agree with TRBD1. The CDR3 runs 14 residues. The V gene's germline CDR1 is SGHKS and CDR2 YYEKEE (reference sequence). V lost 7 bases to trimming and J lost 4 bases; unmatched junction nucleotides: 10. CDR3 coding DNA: TGTGCCAGCCAGGGGGGTCCAGAGCTCTATGGCTACACCTTC. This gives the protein CASQGGPELYGYTF.

In DNA, the CDR3 is TGTGCCAGCAGCTTAACGGCGTGGGGGATGAACACTGAAGCTTTCTTT. Translating gives CASSLTAWGMNTEAFF. The V and J genes are TRBV7-3 and TRBJ1-1; a possible D gene is TRBD1 (5 bases). CDR3 length equals 16 residues. Per the germline V gene, CDR1 is SGHTA and CDR2 is FQGTGA. V lost 0 bases and J lost 0, with 11 bases in between.

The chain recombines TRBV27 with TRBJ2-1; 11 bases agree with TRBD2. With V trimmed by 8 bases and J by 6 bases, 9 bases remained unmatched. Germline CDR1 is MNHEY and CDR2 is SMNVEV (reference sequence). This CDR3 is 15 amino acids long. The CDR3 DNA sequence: TGTGCCAGCTGGAGTAGCGGGGGGGCCTTCAATGAGCAGTTCTTC. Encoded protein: CASWSSGGAFNEQFF.

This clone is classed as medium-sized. The CDR3: CASSLGTGTLAEAFF. CDR3 DNA sequence: TGTGCCAGCAGCTTAGGGACAGGGACGTTGGCTGAAGCTTTCTTT. The chain carries TRBV7-6 and TRBJ1-1; 8 nucleotides agree with TRBD1. There are 15 residues in the CDR3. The V gene end was trimmed by 1 base and the J gene end by 6 bases; junction bases not matched to a gene: 7. Germline V CDR1 and CDR2: SGHVS, FNYEAQ.

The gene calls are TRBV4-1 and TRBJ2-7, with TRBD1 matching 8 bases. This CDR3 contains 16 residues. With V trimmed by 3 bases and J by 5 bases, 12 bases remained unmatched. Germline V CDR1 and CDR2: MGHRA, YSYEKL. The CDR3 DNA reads TGCGCCAGCAGCCACAGCCCCGGACAGGGTGAACACGAGCAGTACTTC. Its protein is CASSHSPGQGEHEQYF.